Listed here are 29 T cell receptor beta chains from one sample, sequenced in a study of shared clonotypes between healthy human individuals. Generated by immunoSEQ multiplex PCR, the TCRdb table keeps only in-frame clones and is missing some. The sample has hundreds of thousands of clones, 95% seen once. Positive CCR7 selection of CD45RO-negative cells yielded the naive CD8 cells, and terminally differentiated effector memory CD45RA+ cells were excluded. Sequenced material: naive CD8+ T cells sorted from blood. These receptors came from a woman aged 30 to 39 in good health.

The CDR3 loop is CASSQTGDTEAFF. The CDR3 DNA is TGTGCCAGCAGCCAGACGGGGGACACTGAAGCTTTCTTT. The V call is TRBV7-3, the J call TRBJ1-1; perhaps TRBD1 as D (5 bases). The CDR3 consists of 13 residues. Deletions cut 5 bases from V and 3 bases from J, with 10 bases between. Germline CDR1 SGHTA, CDR2 FQGTGA.

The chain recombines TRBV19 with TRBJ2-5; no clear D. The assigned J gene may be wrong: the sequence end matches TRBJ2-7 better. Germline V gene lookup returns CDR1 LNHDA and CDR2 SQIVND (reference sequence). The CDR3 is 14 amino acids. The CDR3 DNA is TGTGCCAGTAGTATCGGGCCCAACCCCTACGAGCAGTACTTC. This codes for CASSIGPNPYEQYF.

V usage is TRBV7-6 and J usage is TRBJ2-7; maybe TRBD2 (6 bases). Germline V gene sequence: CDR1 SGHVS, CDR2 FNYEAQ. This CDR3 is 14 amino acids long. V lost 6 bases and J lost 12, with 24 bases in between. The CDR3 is CASSPGGTVRGWYF. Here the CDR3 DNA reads TGTGCCAGCAGTCCGGGCGGGACGGTTAGAGGGTGGTACTTC. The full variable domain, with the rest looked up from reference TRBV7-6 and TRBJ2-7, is GAGVSQSPRYKVTKRGQDVALRCDPISGHVSLYWYRQALGQGPEFLTYFNYEAQQDKSGLPNDRFSAERPEGSISTLTIQRTEQRDSAMYRCASSPGGTVRGWYFGPGTRLTVT.

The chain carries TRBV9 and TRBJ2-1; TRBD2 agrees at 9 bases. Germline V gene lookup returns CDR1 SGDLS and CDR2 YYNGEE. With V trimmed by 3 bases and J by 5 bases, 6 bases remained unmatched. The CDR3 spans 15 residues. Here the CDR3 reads CASSAVAGENNEQFF. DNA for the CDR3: TGTGCCAGCAGCGCTGTAGCGGGAGAGAACAATGAGCAGTTCTTC.

CDR3 bases: TGTGCCAGCAGCTCAGACACTTTCGGTACTAGCAATGAGCAGTTCTTC. Its protein product is CASSSDTFGTSNEQFF. V is TRBV13 and J is TRBJ2-1, with D perhaps TRBD2 (5 bases). V was shortened by 4 bases and J by 6 bases, with 19 bases between the two germline ends. This CDR3 region has 16 residues. The V gene's germline CDR1 is PRHDT and CDR2 FYEKMQ (reference sequence).

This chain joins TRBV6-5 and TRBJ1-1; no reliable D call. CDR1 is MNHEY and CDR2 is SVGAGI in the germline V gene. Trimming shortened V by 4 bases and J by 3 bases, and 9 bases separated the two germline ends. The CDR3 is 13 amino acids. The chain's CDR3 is CASSSLHYTEAFF. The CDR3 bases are TGTGCCAGCAGTTCTCTACATTACACTGAAGCTTTCTTT.

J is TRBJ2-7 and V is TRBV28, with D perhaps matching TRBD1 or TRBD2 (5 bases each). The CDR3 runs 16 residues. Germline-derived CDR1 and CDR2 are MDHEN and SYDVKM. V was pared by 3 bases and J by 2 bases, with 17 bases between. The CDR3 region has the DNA TGTGCCAGCAGTTTTGAGCCAATGACGGGGCCCTACGAGCAGTACTTC. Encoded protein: CASSFEPMTGPYEQYF.

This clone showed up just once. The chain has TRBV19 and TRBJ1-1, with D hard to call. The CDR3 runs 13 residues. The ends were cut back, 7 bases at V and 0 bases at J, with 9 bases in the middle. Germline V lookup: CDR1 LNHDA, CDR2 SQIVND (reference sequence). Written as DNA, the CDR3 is TGTGCCAGTAAGAGTGGGGTGAACACTGAAGCTTTCTTT. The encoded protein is CASKSGVNTEAFF.

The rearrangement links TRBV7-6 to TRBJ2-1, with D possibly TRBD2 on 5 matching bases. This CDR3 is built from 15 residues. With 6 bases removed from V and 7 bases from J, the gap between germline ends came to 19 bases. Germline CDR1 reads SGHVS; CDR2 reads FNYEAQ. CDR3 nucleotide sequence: TGTGCCAGCAGTCTTGGACTCGGACGCGGGAATGAGCAGTTCTTC. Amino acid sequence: CASSLGLGRGNEQFF.

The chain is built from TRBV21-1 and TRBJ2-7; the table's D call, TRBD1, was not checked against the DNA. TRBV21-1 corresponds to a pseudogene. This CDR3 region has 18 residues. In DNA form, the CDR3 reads TGTGCCAGCAGCAAAGACCGGCCCGGGACAGGTAACTCCTACGAGCAGTACTTC. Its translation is CASSKDRPGTGNSYEQYF.

The DNA of the CDR3 is TGTGCCAGCAGTTTATTTCCGGAAGGGACAGGGCCTAATCAGCCCCAGCATTTT. It yields the protein CASSLFPEGTGPNQPQHF. The chain uses TRBV28 and TRBJ1-5; 9 nucleotides line up with TRBD1. CDR1 and CDR2 (germline): MDHEN, SYDVKM. V shed 1 base and J 4 bases; nucleotides not matched to a gene: 11. This CDR3 has 18 residues.

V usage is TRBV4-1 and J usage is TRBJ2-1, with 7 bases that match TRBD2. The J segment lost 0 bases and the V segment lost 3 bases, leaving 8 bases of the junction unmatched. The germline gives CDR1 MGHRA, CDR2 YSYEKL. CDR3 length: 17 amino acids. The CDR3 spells CASSHLTSVSSYNEQFF. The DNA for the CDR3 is TGCGCCAGCAGCCACCTTACTAGCGTTAGCTCCTACAATGAGCAGTTCTTC.

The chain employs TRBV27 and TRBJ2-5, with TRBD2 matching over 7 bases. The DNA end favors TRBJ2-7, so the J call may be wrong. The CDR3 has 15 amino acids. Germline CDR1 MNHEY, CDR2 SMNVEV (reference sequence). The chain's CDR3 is CASSLYAGVSDEQYF. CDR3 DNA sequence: TGTGCCAGCAGTTTATATGCGGGAGTTAGCGACGAGCAGTACTTC.

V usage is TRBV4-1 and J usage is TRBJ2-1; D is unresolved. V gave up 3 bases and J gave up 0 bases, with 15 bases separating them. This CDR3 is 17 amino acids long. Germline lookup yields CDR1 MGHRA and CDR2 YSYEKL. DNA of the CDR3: TGCGCCAGCAGCCAGGGGATTACGGCGAGCTCCTACAATGAGCAGTTCTTC. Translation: CASSQGITASSYNEQFF.

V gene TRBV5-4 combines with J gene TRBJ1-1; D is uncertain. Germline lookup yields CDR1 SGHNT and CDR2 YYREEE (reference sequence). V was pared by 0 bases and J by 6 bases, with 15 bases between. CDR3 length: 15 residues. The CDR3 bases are TGTGCCAGCAGCTTGGCCAAGGGCCAGGCTTCTGAAGCTTTCTTT. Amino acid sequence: CASSLAKGQASEAFF.

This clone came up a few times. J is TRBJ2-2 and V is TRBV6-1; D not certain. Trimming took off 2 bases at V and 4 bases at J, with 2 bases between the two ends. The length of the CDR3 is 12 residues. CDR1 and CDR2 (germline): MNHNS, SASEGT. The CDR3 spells CASSEITGELFF. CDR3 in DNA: TGTGCCAGCAGTGAAATCACCGGGGAGCTGTTTTTT.

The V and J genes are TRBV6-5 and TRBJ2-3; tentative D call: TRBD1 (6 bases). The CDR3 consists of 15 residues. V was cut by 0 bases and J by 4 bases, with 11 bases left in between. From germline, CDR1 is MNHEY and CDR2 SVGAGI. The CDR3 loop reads CASSYSGGGSDTQYF. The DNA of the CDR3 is TGTGCCAGCAGTTACTCGGGTGGGGGCTCAGATACGCAGTATTTT.

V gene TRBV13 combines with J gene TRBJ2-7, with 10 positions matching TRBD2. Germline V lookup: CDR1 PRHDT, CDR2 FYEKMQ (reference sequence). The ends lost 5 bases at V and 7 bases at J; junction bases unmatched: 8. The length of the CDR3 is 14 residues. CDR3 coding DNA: TGTGCCAGCAGCCCCGGGCTAGCGGGAGTTGAGCAGTACTTC. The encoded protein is CASSPGLAGVEQYF.

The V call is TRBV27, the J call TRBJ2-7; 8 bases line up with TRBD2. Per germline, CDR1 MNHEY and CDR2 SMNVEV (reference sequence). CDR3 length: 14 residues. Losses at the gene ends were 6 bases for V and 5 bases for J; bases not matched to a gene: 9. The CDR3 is CASSGREVPDEQYF. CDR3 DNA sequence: TGTGCCAGCAGCGGGCGGGAGGTCCCGGACGAGCAGTACTTC.

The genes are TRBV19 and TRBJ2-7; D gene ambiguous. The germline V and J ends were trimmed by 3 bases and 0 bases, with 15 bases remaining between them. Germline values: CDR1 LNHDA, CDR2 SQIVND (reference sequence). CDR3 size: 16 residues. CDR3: CASSMHISQVSYEQYF. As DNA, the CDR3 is TGTGCCAGTAGTATGCATATAAGCCAGGTCTCCTACGAGCAGTACTTC.

The CDR3 nucleotides read TGTGCCAGCAGTGAAATGGCAGAATACTATGGCTACACCTTC. Its protein is CASSEMAEYYGYTF. The chain recombines TRBV6-1 with TRBJ1-2; D not certain. Germline V gene lookup returns CDR1 MNHNS and CDR2 SASEGT. Trimming took off 2 bases at V and 3 bases at J, with 10 bases between the two ends. The CDR3 contains 14 residues.

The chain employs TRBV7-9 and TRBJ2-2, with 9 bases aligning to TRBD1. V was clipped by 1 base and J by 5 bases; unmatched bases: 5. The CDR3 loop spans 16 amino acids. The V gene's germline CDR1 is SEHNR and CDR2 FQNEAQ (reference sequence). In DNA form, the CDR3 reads TGTGCCAGCAGCTTAGATGGGACAGGGCTAACCGGGGAGCTGTTTTTT. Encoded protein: CASSLDGTGLTGELFF.

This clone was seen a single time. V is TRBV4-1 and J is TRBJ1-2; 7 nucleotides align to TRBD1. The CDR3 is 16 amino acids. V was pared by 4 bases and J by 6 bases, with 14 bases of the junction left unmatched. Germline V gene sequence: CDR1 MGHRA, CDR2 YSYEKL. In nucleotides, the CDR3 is TGCGCCAGCAGCCTGCGAGAGACAGGGAACCTAAATGGCTACACCTTC. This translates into CASSLRETGNLNGYTF.

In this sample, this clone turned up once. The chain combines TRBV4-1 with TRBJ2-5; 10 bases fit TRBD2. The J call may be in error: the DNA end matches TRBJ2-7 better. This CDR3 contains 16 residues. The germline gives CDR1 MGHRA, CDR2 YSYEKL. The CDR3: CASSQVPSGSGYEQYF. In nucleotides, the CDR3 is TGCGCCAGCAGCCAAGTCCCTAGCGGGAGTGGCTACGAGCAGTACTTC.

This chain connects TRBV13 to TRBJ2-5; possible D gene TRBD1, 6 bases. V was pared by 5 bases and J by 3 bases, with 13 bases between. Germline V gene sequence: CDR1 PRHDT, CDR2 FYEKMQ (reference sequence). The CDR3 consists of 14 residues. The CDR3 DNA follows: TGTGCCAGCAGCGCCACAGGGATGAAAGAGACCCAGTACTTC. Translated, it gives CASSATGMKETQYF.

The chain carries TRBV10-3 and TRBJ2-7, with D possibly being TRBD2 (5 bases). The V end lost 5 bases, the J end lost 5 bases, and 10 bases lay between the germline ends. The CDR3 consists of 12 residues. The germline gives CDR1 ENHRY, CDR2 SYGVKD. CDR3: CAISTDFHEQYF. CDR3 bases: TGTGCCATCAGTACGGACTTCCACGAGCAGTACTTC.

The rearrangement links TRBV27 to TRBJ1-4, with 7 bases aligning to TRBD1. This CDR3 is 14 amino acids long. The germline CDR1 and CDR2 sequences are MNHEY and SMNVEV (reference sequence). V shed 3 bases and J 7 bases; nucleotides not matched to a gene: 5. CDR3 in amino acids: CASSFDREGEKLFF. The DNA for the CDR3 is TGTGCCAGCAGTTTCGACAGGGAAGGTGAAAAACTGTTTTTT.

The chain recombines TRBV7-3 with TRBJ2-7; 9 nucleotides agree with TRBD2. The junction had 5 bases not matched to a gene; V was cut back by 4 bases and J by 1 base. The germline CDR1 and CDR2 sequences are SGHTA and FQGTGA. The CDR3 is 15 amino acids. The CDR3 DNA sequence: TGTGCCAGCAGCTACGGACTAGCGTTGTCCTACGAGCAGTACTTC. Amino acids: CASSYGLALSYEQYF.

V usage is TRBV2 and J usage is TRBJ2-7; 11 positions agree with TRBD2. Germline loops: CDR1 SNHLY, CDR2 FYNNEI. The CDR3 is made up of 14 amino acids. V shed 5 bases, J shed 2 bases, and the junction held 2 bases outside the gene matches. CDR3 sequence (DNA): TGTGCCAGCAGTACACTAGCGGGAGCCTACGAGCAGTACTTC. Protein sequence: CASSTLAGAYEQYF.